This TCR beta chain derives from a study of spatial heterogeneity in lung cancer. Time point given: sample taken at primary tumor resection. Whole RNA from tumor, nontumor lung or frozen PBMC was sequenced unsorted. The study tagged each TCR cDNA molecule with a unique molecular identifier. MiXCR was run by TCRdb on the 5' RACE reads, yielding one entry per CDR3 protein. The data hold about 92,000 distinct CDR3 sequences, with approximately 12% observed a single time. The sequence derives from a male donor with early-stage non-small cell lung cancer. The source was PBMCs, collected at surgery.

The CDR3 DNA sequence: TGTGCCAGCAGTGCCGGGACAGGGGCAGGGGGCTACACCTTC. Its translation is CASSAGTGAGGYTF. The chain has TRBV28 and TRBJ1-2; 10 nucleotides match TRBD1. After removal of 5 bases from V and 8 bases from J, the junction contained 8 bases not matched to a gene. The V gene's germline CDR1 is MDHEN and CDR2 SYDVKM. This CDR3 spans 14 amino acids.